These T cell receptor beta chains were read from a single sample in a study of OX40 agonist ivuxolimab in advanced cancers. Assay used: immunoSEQ multiplex PCR; TCRdb lists only in-frame clones, some missing. The table shows about 64,000 clones, with 84% occurring only once. The source was CD4+ or CD8+ T cells sorted from blood, collected in a trial of the OX40 agonist ivuxolimab. The receptor set was obtained from an adult with an advanced solid tumor such as melanoma, head and neck, liver or kidney cancer. Both conserved end residues are part of each CDR3.

J,V,CDR3
TRBJ1-3,TRBV6-5,CASSYQRSGNTIYF
TRBJ2-7,TRBV5-1,CASSLARATPSYEQYF
TRBJ2-3,TRBV30,CAWRLAGGRDTQYF
TRBJ1-1,TRBV2,CASRMSRNTEAFF
TRBJ2-1,TRBV19,CASSIMATGINTNEQFF
TRBJ2-2,TRBV11-1,CASSLELAGAVNTGELFF
TRBJ2-5,TRBV7-6,CASSLAQETQYF
TRBJ1-1,TRBV6-5,CASSARQGTSEAFF
TRBJ2-7,TRBV7-2,CASSYTGAYEQYF
TRBJ2-6,TRBV7-2,CASSPQATAGANVLTF
TRBJ2-7,TRBV7-9,CASSPDRSSYEQYF
TRBJ2-1,TRBV19,CASSTGTSGLEQFF
TRBJ1-4,TRBV18,CASSPLAGRANEKLFF
TRBJ1-3,TRBV4-3,CASSRRLSLGGNTIYF
TRBJ1-2,TRBV6-1,CASSEPESYGYTF
TRBJ1-5,TRBV4-2,CASSQGGANQPQHF
TRBJ2-1,TRBV2,CASRTGAAIIDEQFF
TRBJ1-6,TRBV5-1,CASSFSGADNSPLHF
TRBJ1-1,TRBV7-9,CASSLGETAMNTEAFF
TRBJ2-7,TRBV5-1,CASSQLGEQYF
TRBJ2-5,TRBV5-1,CASSSILYQETQYF
TRBJ2-3,TRBV4-3,CASSPPGFGTRQQYF
TRBJ1-2,TRBV4-1,CASSQPGQAYGYTF
TRBJ2-5,TRBV7-6,CASSLSETQYF
TRBJ2-6,TRBV19,CASSTRGSPSGANVLTF
TRBJ2-3,TRBV5-4,CASSETGKSTDTQYF
TRBJ2-7,TRBV6-5,CASRWTSGLPYEQYF
TRBJ1-5,TRBV27,CASSPTGQGEGQPQHF
TRBJ2-7,TRBV5-1,CASSRETSGRGEQYF
TRBJ2-7,TRBV5-5,CASSQLLDRVYEQYF
TRBJ1-2,TRBV5-1,CASSLAGTQGDGYTF
TRBJ2-6,TRBV19,CASRIGAHSGANVLTF
TRBJ1-1,TRBV11-2,CASSLEEDTTEAFF
TRBJ1-2,TRBV6-5,CASRRDRANYGYTF
TRBJ1-4,TRBV10-3,CAIRESTNEKLFF
TRBJ2-7,TRBV5-5,CASSWNRGDDSYEQYF
TRBJ2-3,TRBV11-3,CASSSWARDTALRTDTQYF
TRBJ1-3,TRBV4-3,CASSQVGGPSGNTIYF
TRBJ1-3,TRBV6-9,CASSYGLKNSGNTIYF
TRBJ1-5,TRBV5-1,CASSPAGTINQPQHF
TRBJ1-2,TRBV7-9,CASSYRTGDFTRHNYGYTF
TRBJ1-2,TRBV19,CASSIAGGNYGYTF
TRBJ2-2,TRBV7-3,CASSPGDRRGELFF
TRBJ2-3,TRBV29-1,CSGRVHTDTQYF
TRBJ1-2,TRBV6-1,CASSEARQGSIYGYTF
TRBJ1-1,TRBV27,CASSFQGGNTEAFF
TRBJ2-7,TRBV5-1,CASLLSPGLSYEQYF
TRBJ2-7,TRBV6-1,CASSEFSGSSYEQYF
TRBJ2-2,TRBV5-1,CASSRMVEGGTGELFF
TRBJ2-3,TRBV15,CATTELSGRHTQYF
TRBJ2-7,TRBV15,CATSWGLVGSEQYF
TRBJ2-1,TRBV19,CASTRTGNEQFF